This T cell receptor beta chain was captured in a study of blood T cells in healthy people across ages. This CDR3 is built from 12 residues. V lost 2 bases to trimming and J lost 8 bases, with 10 bases between them. The germline V gene has CDR1 SGHKS and CDR2 YYEKEE (reference sequence). Broader study findings: Possibly, changes in expanded clonotypes were confounded because donor CMV status was unknown.

Alongside a J-beta primer mix, a sample-barcoded 5' primer served in a second PCR lasting roughly 7 to 11 cycles. TCRdb itself ran the 5' RACE reads through MiXCR, one entry per CDR3 protein. The table shows some 900,000 distinct CDR3 sequences, with more than 25% occurring only once. Comments on this clonotype: Its antigen is still unknown.

The sequence was obtained from a woman older than 75 in good health. This chain links TRBV5-5 with TRBJ1-2; tentative D call: TRBD1 (5 bases). The sample consisted of blood. CDR3 sequence reads: CASSFRQTGYTF. As DNA, the CDR3 is TGTGCCAGCAGCTTCAGACAGACGGGCTACACCTTC.